The clone carrying this TCR beta chain was observed once. This sample was included in a study of blood T cell repertoires in COVID-19. Study as a whole: Samples came from the United States, Italy and Spain, spanning acute and convalescent COVID-19. PBMCs, B-cell-depleted T cells, or T cells provided the cDNA or gDNA that made up the material.

In the authors' workflow: By means of reference gene primer amplification, nucleated cell counts were estimated. Measured with immunoSEQ multiplex PCR; TCRdb has only the in-frame clones, and not every one. V and J calls and clone size are as listed in that table; D and trimming were resolved from the DNA. The table shows under 50,000 clones, with around nine tenths occurring only once. The source of this sequence is a woman in her thirties or forties with acute or convalescent COVID-19. Sequences were obtained from peripheral blood.

CDR3 nucleotide sequence: TGTGCCAGCAGTTACTCACCGGGACAGGCGTACAATGAGCAGTTCTTC. Residues: CASSYSPGQAYNEQFF. The chain carries TRBV6-5 and TRBJ2-1; TRBD1 aligns across 8 bases. CDR3 length: 16 amino acids. The J segment lost 4 bases and the V segment lost 0 bases, leaving 5 bases of the junction unmatched. CDR1 is MNHEY and CDR2 is SVGAGI in the germline V gene.